This entry is about one T cell receptor beta chain. Sequencing used immunoSEQ multiplex PCR; TCRdb keeps in-frame clones, though not all of them. The repertoire consists of some 490,000 clones, with 80% to 90% occurring once and the leading ten covering approximately 3%. This sample was included in a study of blood T cell repertoires in COVID-19. About the study: Sites in the United States, Italy and Spain provided acute and convalescent COVID-19 samples.

CDR1 is MDHEN and CDR2 is SYDVKM in the germline V gene. The CDR3 runs 15 residues. V lost 5 bases, J lost 1 base, and 7 bases stayed unmatched. The clonotype was recovered from a human donor in a cohort sampled during active COVID-19. The chain combines TRBV28 with TRBJ2-7, with TRBD1 identical over 8 bases. The sample comprised peripheral blood. As DNA, the CDR3 is TGTGCCAGCAGTCCCCGGACAGGGAGATCCTACGAGCAGTACTTC. Its translation: CASSPRTGRSYEQYF.